The 9 T cell receptor beta chains reported below all come from one sample, sequenced in a study of OX40 agonist ivuxolimab in advanced cancers. Profiled with immunoSEQ multiplex PCR; TCRdb holds only in-frame clones, not every one. The data contain 48,000 or so clones, roughly 85% of them seen just once; the ten biggest clones take up around 9%. The sequencing used CD4+ or CD8+ T cells sorted from blood, collected in a trial of the OX40 agonist ivuxolimab. Receptor source: an adult with an advanced solid tumor such as melanoma, head and neck, liver or kidney cancer.

V usage is TRBV30 and J usage is TRBJ2-5; possible D gene TRBD2, 7 bases. There are 12 residues in the CDR3. Germline V gene sequence: CDR1 GTSNPN, CDR2 SVGIG (reference sequence). V was pared by 4 bases and J by 5 bases, with 11 bases between. The CDR3 region is CAWKRGGETQYF. The CDR3 bases are TGTGCCTGGAAGAGGGGGGGGGAGACCCAGTACTTC.

The chain combines TRBV5-6 with TRBJ2-7; perhaps TRBD2 as D (5 bases). The CDR3 has 16 residues. V lost 1 base, J lost 3 bases, and 17 bases lay in between. The germline V gene has CDR1 SGHDT and CDR2 YYEEEE. The CDR3 loop is CASSLNGLAGGYEQYF. For the CDR3, the DNA is TGTGCCAGCAGCTTGAACGGGCTGGCGGGCGGCTACGAGCAGTACTTC. Supplemented by reference TRBV5-6 and TRBJ2-7, the full variable domain reads DAGVTQSPTHLIKTRGQQVTLRCSPKSGHDTVSWYQQALGQGPQFIFQYYEEEERQRGNFPDRFSGHQFPNYSSELNVNALLLGDSALYLCASSLNGLAGGYEQYFGPGTRLTVT.

The genes are TRBV4-1 and TRBJ2-7, with 8 bases fitting TRBD2. The V gene end was trimmed by 1 base and the J gene end by 4 bases; junction bases not matched to a gene: 0. The CDR3 has 13 residues. CDR1 is MGHRA and CDR2 is YSYEKL in the germline V gene. The CDR3 DNA reads TGCGCCAGCAGCCAAGCTAGCGGGTACGAGCAGTACTTC. It yields the protein CASSQASGYEQYF.

The chain combines TRBV5-1 with TRBJ2-5, with 9 bases fitting TRBD2. Losses at the gene ends were 4 bases for V and 0 bases for J; bases not matched to a gene: 7. CDR3 length: 16 amino acids. Looked up from germline, CDR1 is SGHRS and CDR2 is YFSETQ. The CDR3 nucleotides are TGCGCCAGCAGCCTGGGGGCTAGCGGGAACCAAGAGACCCAGTACTTC. The encoded protein is CASSLGASGNQETQYF. Based on the CDR3 plus reference TRBV5-1 and TRBJ2-5, the full variable domain is KAGVTQTPRYLIKTRGQQVTLSCSPISGHRSVSWYQQTPGQGLQFLFEYFSETQRNKGNFPGRFSGRQFSNSRSEMNVSTLELGDSALYLCASSLGASGNQETQYFGPGTRLLVL.

CDR3 DNA: TGTGCCAGCCGACTACTAGCGGGAGATTTCCTTAGCACAGATACGCAGTATTTT. This codes for CASRLLAGDFLSTDTQYF. The genes are TRBV5-8 and TRBJ2-3, with 11 bases that match TRBD2. V was pared by 7 bases and J by 0 bases, with 13 bases of the junction left unmatched. The germline V gene has CDR1 SGHTS and CDR2 YDEGEE. This CDR3 spans 18 amino acids.

The V gene is TRBV5-1, the J gene TRBJ2-1; 9 bases map to TRBD1. Germline trimming cut 4 bases from V and 4 bases from J; bases unmatched to any gene: 12. CDR3 size: 17 residues. Germline loops: CDR1 SGHRS, CDR2 YFSETQ. Here the CDR3 DNA reads TGCGCCAGCAGCGCGGAAGCCGGGGGACAGGGATACAATGAGCAGTTCTTC. Its protein is CASSAEAGGQGYNEQFF.

The V and J genes are TRBV10-2 and TRBJ1-1, with unresolved D. Germline-derived CDR1 and CDR2 are WSHSY and SAAADI. V shed 3 bases and J shed 4 bases, with 12 bases lying between them. This CDR3 contains 14 residues. The CDR3 region is CASSDIRPITEAFF. The CDR3 DNA reads TGCGCCAGCAGTGACATCCGGCCCATCACTGAAGCTTTCTTT.

V usage is TRBV23-1 and J usage is TRBJ1-3, with D possibly TRBD1 on 5 matching bases. TRBV23-1 is flagged as an ORF with uncertain function. The CDR3 has 17 amino acids. Trimming took off 0 bases at V and 0 bases at J, with 12 bases between the two ends. The CDR3 spells CASSQSEQGGSGNTIYF. CDR3 nucleotides: TGCGCCAGCAGTCAATCGGAGCAGGGAGGCTCTGGAAACACCATATATTTT.

The chain has TRBV5-1 and TRBJ1-2, with D unresolved. The CDR3 is 14 amino acids. The ends were cut back, 1 base at V and 0 bases at J, with 7 bases in the middle. Looked up from germline, CDR1 is SGHRS and CDR2 is YFSETQ. The CDR3 sequence is CASSLSETNYGYTF. The CDR3 DNA reads TGCGCCAGCAGCTTGTCTGAAACTAACTATGGCTACACCTTC.